The rows below give T cell receptor beta chains drawn from one sample of a study of cytomegalovirus exposure and HLA in healthy donors. Produced via immunoSEQ multiplex PCR; TCRdb's table is partial and in-frame only. The sample comprises around 160,000 clones, roughly 73% of which are singletons, and around 4.6% rests with the top ten. What was sequenced was PBMCs. The source of these receptors is a male donor in good health and CMV-seronegative. The CDR3 runs from the conserved cysteine through the conserved F or W. The D gene is left open where the match is weak. A clone size is listed for some rows: how often the clone was seen (once, few, many), or a class if it is expanded.

v_gene: TRBV29-1; j_gene: TRBJ2-7; abundance: .; d_gene: .; CDR3aa: CSVAGGTYEQYF; CDR3nt: TGCAGCGTTGCTGGGGGGACCTACGAGCAGTACTTC
v_gene: TRBV6-1; j_gene: TRBJ1-1; abundance: .; d_gene: .; CDR3aa: CATGIGEGRATEAFF; CDR3nt: TGTGCCACCGGCATAGGGGAGGGTCGTGCCACTGAAGCTTTCTTT
v_gene: TRBV5-4; j_gene: TRBJ2-5; abundance: .; d_gene: .; CDR3aa: CASSSGGRQETQYF; CDR3nt: TGTGCCAGCAGCTCCGGGGGGCGCCAAGAGACCCAGTACTTC
v_gene: TRBV6-5; j_gene: TRBJ2-1; abundance: .; d_gene: .; CDR3aa: CASRGTRSNEQFF; CDR3nt: TGTGCCAGCAGGGGGACTCGGAGCAATGAGCAGTTCTTC
v_gene: TRBV19; j_gene: TRBJ2-1; abundance: .; d_gene: TRBD2; CDR3aa: CASTSTSGGAGEQFF; CDR3nt: TGTGCCAGTACCTCGACTAGCGGGGGGGCGGGTGAGCAGTTCTTC
v_gene: TRBV9; j_gene: TRBJ1-1; abundance: once; d_gene: .; CDR3aa: CASSAPVKQGADTEAFF; CDR3nt: TGTGCCAGCAGCGCGCCAGTTAAACAGGGTGCGGACACTGAAGCTTTCTTT
v_gene: TRBV27; j_gene: TRBJ2-1; abundance: .; d_gene: TRBD2; CDR3aa: CASSLLGGTYNEQFF; CDR3nt: TGTGCCAGCAGTTTATTGGGGGGGACCTACAATGAGCAGTTCTTC
v_gene: TRBV10-3; j_gene: TRBJ2-1; abundance: .; d_gene: TRBD1; CDR3aa: CAISRTGALEEQFF; CDR3nt: TGTGCCATCAGTCGGACAGGGGCCCTCGAAGAGCAGTTCTTC
v_gene: TRBV5-1; j_gene: TRBJ2-1; abundance: few; d_gene: .; CDR3aa: CASARLAQGTYNEQFF; CDR3nt: TGCGCCAGCGCCCGCCTCGCCCAGGGAACCTACAATGAGCAGTTCTTC
v_gene: TRBV11-2; j_gene: TRBJ2-7; abundance: .; d_gene: TRBD1; CDR3aa: CASSRTGDSYEQYF; CDR3nt: TGTGCCAGCAGCCGGACAGGTGATTCCTACGAGCAGTACTTC
v_gene: TRBV18; j_gene: TRBJ2-1; abundance: .; d_gene: .; CDR3aa: CASSPPGSTYNEQFF; CDR3nt: TGTGCCAGCTCACCACCCGGGAGCACCTACAATGAGCAGTTCTTC
v_gene: TRBV9; j_gene: TRBJ2-5; abundance: .; d_gene: .; CDR3aa: CASSPTGQFQETQYF; CDR3nt: TGTGCCAGCAGCCCCACTGGACAGTTCCAAGAGACCCAGTACTTC
v_gene: TRBV18; j_gene: TRBJ1-2; abundance: .; d_gene: TRBD1; CDR3aa: CASSSGGQGYGYTF; CDR3nt: TGTGCCAGCTCATCCGGAGGACAGGGGTATGGCTACACCTTC
v_gene: TRBV29-1; j_gene: TRBJ2-1; abundance: few; d_gene: .; CDR3aa: CSVRGASYNEQFF; CDR3nt: TGCAGCGTCCGGGGGGCCTCCTACAATGAGCAGTTCTTC
v_gene: TRBV5-1; j_gene: TRBJ2-3; abundance: .; d_gene: TRBD1; CDR3aa: CASSFLTGVADTQYF; CDR3nt: TGCGCCAGCAGCTTCCTGACAGGGGTGGCAGATACGCAGTATTTT
v_gene: TRBV5-1; j_gene: TRBJ2-7; abundance: .; d_gene: .; CDR3aa: CASSERSGESEQYF; CDR3nt: TGCGCCAGCAGCGAAAGGTCCGGGGAATCCGAGCAGTACTTC
v_gene: TRBV6-6; j_gene: TRBJ2-1; abundance: .; d_gene: TRBD2; CDR3aa: CAVHRTSGNEQFF; CDR3nt: TGTGCCGTCCACCGGACTAGCGGCAATGAGCAGTTCTTC
v_gene: TRBV27; j_gene: TRBJ2-1; abundance: .; d_gene: TRBD1; CDR3aa: CASRLSGTGRNEQFF; CDR3nt: TGTGCCAGCCGCCTCTCCGGGACAGGGAGAAATGAGCAGTTCTTC
v_gene: TRBV12-5; j_gene: TRBJ1-2; abundance: .; d_gene: TRBD1; CDR3aa: CASGDRDRKCCYTF; CDR3nt: TGTGCTAGTGGGGACCGGGACAGGAAATGTTGCTACACCTTC
v_gene: TRBV5-4; j_gene: TRBJ2-7; abundance: .; d_gene: TRBD2; CDR3aa: CASSLGGGSHEQYF; CDR3nt: TGTGCCAGCAGCTTAGGCGGGGGTTCCCACGAGCAGTACTTC
v_gene: TRBV7-6; j_gene: TRBJ1-2; abundance: .; d_gene: .; CDR3aa: CASSLTQGGYGYTF; CDR3nt: TGTGCCAGCAGCTTAACCCAGGGAGGCTATGGCTACACCTTC
v_gene: TRBV5-4; j_gene: TRBJ1-1; abundance: few; d_gene: .; CDR3aa: CASSSTAFPEAFF; CDR3nt: TGTGCCAGCAGCTCGACAGCTTTCCCTGAAGCTTTCTTT
v_gene: TRBV10-3; j_gene: TRBJ2-7; abundance: .; d_gene: .; CDR3aa: CAIKGQGFYEQYF; CDR3nt: TGTGCCATCAAGGGACAAGGGTTTTACGAGCAGTACTTC
v_gene: TRBV5-1; j_gene: TRBJ2-1; abundance: .; d_gene: TRBD2; CDR3aa: CASTNSAGGSSYNEQFF; CDR3nt: TGCGCCAGCACCAACTCAGCGGGGGGGAGCTCCTACAATGAGCAGTTCTTC
v_gene: TRBV9; j_gene: TRBJ2-5; abundance: .; d_gene: .; CDR3aa: CASSDGQSAETQYF; CDR3nt: TGTGCCAGCAGCGACGGACAGTCCGCAGAGACCCAGTACTTC
v_gene: TRBV6-1; j_gene: TRBJ1-2; abundance: .; d_gene: .; CDR3aa: CASSTDRFGGYGYTF; CDR3nt: TGTGCCAGCAGCACGGACCGGTTCGGCGGGTATGGCTACACCTTC
v_gene: TRBV11-3; j_gene: TRBJ2-5; abundance: .; d_gene: TRBD2; CDR3aa: CASSLEAGSGETQYF; CDR3nt: TGTGCCAGCAGCTTAGAAGCGGGATCGGGAGAGACCCAGTACTTC
v_gene: TRBV19; j_gene: TRBJ1-5; abundance: once; d_gene: TRBD1; CDR3aa: CAAGQGARPQHF; CDR3nt: TGTGCCGCCGGACAGGGGGCGAGGCCCCAGCATTTT
v_gene: TRBV11-2; j_gene: TRBJ1-6; abundance: .; d_gene: .; CDR3aa: CASSLAGSNNSPLHF; CDR3nt: TGTGCCAGCAGCTTAGCAGGGTCGAATAATTCACCCCTCCACTTT
v_gene: TRBV19; j_gene: TRBJ1-2; abundance: .; d_gene: .; CDR3aa: CATYRVDGYTF; CDR3nt: TGTGCCACCTACAGGGTAGATGGCTACACCTTC
v_gene: TRBV19; j_gene: TRBJ1-6; abundance: few; d_gene: .; CDR3aa: CASSPREGHSPLHF; CDR3nt: TGTGCCAGTAGCCCACGTGAGGGTCATTCACCCCTCCACTTT
v_gene: TRBV6-5; j_gene: TRBJ1-2; abundance: .; d_gene: TRBD1; CDR3aa: CATNRGHNYGYTF; CDR3nt: TGTGCCACCAACAGGGGGCACAACTATGGCTACACCTTC
v_gene: TRBV20-1; j_gene: TRBJ2-3; abundance: once; d_gene: .; CDR3aa: CSAKAGGTQYF; CDR3nt: TGCAGTGCTAAGGCAGGAGGTACGCAGTATTTT
v_gene: TRBV19; j_gene: TRBJ1-4; abundance: .; d_gene: TRBD1; CDR3aa: CASSWDRGLYNEKLFF; CDR3nt: TGTGCCAGTAGCTGGGACAGGGGCCTTTATAATGAAAAACTGTTTTTT
v_gene: TRBV4-1; j_gene: TRBJ2-7; abundance: .; d_gene: .; CDR3aa: CASSQERGGEQYF; CDR3nt: TGCGCCAGCAGCCAGGAGAGGGGGGGCGAGCAGTACTTC
v_gene: TRBV25-1; j_gene: TRBJ2-2; abundance: .; d_gene: TRBD2; CDR3aa: CASSELGTSVPGELFF; CDR3nt: TGTGCCAGCAGTGAATTAGGGACTAGCGTCCCCGGGGAGCTGTTTTTT
v_gene: TRBV5-1; j_gene: TRBJ2-1; abundance: .; d_gene: .; CDR3aa: CASFRTYNEQFF; CDR3nt: TGCGCCAGCTTTCGTACCTACAATGAGCAGTTCTTC
v_gene: TRBV7-8; j_gene: TRBJ2-7; abundance: .; d_gene: TRBD1; CDR3aa: CASSFSLAQGDSYEQYF; CDR3nt: TGTGCCAGCAGCTTTTCTCTTGCCCAGGGGGACTCCTACGAGCAGTACTTC
v_gene: TRBV20-1; j_gene: TRBJ2-1; abundance: .; d_gene: TRBD2; CDR3aa: CSLAGADEQFF; CDR3nt: TGCAGCCTAGCGGGGGCGGATGAGCAGTTCTTC
v_gene: TRBV29-1; j_gene: TRBJ2-4; abundance: .; d_gene: TRBD1; CDR3aa: CSVSDRADIQYF; CDR3nt: TGCAGCGTTAGCGACAGGGCTGACATTCAGTACTTC
v_gene: TRBV5-1; j_gene: TRBJ1-1; abundance: .; d_gene: .; CDR3aa: CASSFTRVPTEAFF; CDR3nt: TGCGCCAGCAGCTTCACCAGGGTACCCACTGAAGCTTTCTTT
v_gene: TRBV5-1; j_gene: TRBJ1-3; abundance: few; d_gene: TRBD1; CDR3aa: CASSIGTVGNTIYF; CDR3nt: TGCGCCAGCAGCATAGGGACAGTCGGAAACACCATATATTTT
v_gene: TRBV5-1; j_gene: TRBJ2-7; abundance: .; d_gene: .; CDR3aa: CASSPGSTYEQYF; CDR3nt: TGCGCCAGCAGCCCAGGGTCAACCTACGAGCAGTACTTC
v_gene: TRBV7-2; j_gene: TRBJ2-1; abundance: .; d_gene: .; CDR3aa: CASSSATGNEQFF; CDR3nt: TGTGCCAGCAGCTCGGCGACTGGCAATGAGCAGTTCTTC
v_gene: TRBV5-1; j_gene: TRBJ1-1; abundance: .; d_gene: TRBD1; CDR3aa: CASSWGDRDLNTEAFF; CDR3nt: TGCGCCAGCAGCTGGGGGGACAGGGATCTGAACACTGAAGCTTTCTTT
v_gene: TRBV4-2; j_gene: TRBJ2-7; abundance: .; d_gene: TRBD1; CDR3aa: CASSQELGQLSEQYF; CDR3nt: TGTGCCAGCAGCCAAGAACTGGGACAGCTCTCGGAGCAGTACTTC
v_gene: TRBV28; j_gene: TRBJ2-7; abundance: .; d_gene: .; CDR3aa: CASSLPQGSYEQYF; CDR3nt: TGTGCCAGCAGTTTACCTCAGGGCTCCTACGAGCAGTACTTC
v_gene: TRBV5-1; j_gene: TRBJ2-7; abundance: once; d_gene: TRBD1; CDR3aa: CASSSGQKTYYEQYF; CDR3nt: TGCGCCAGCAGCTCGGGACAGAAAACTTACTACGAGCAGTACTTC
v_gene: TRBV9; j_gene: TRBJ2-5; abundance: .; d_gene: .; CDR3aa: CASSPGVAELETQYF; CDR3nt: TGTGCCAGCAGCCCCGGGGTAGCGGAGCTAGAGACCCAGTACTTC
v_gene: TRBV6-5; j_gene: TRBJ1-5; abundance: .; d_gene: .; CDR3aa: CASSYSGGWQPQHF; CDR3nt: TGTGCCAGCAGTTACTCGGGGGGGTGGCAGCCCCAGCATTTT
v_gene: TRBV6-1; j_gene: TRBJ2-3; abundance: .; d_gene: TRBD1; CDR3aa: CASTRDRGVDTQYF; CDR3nt: TGTGCCAGCACTCGGGACAGGGGGGTAGATACGCAGTATTTT
v_gene: TRBV27; j_gene: TRBJ1-1; abundance: once; d_gene: .; CDR3aa: CASSLSVPAHRVKNTEAFF; CDR3nt: TGTGCCAGCAGTTTATCGGTTCCCGCCCACAGGGTCAAGAACACTGAAGCTTTCTTT
v_gene: TRBV28; j_gene: TRBJ2-7; abundance: .; d_gene: .; CDR3aa: CASTHDRPLREQYF; CDR3nt: TGTGCCAGCACCCACGACAGGCCGCTTCGCGAGCAGTACTTC
v_gene: TRBV6-1; j_gene: TRBJ1-3; abundance: .; d_gene: .; CDR3aa: CASNDGSFSGNTIYF; CDR3nt: TGTGCCAGCAACGACGGGTCGTTCTCTGGAAACACCATATATTTT
v_gene: TRBV5-8; j_gene: TRBJ2-1; abundance: .; d_gene: TRBD2; CDR3aa: CASSLYRTSGSFYNEQFF; CDR3nt: TGTGCCAGCAGCTTATACCGGACTAGCGGGAGCTTCTACAATGAGCAGTTCTTC